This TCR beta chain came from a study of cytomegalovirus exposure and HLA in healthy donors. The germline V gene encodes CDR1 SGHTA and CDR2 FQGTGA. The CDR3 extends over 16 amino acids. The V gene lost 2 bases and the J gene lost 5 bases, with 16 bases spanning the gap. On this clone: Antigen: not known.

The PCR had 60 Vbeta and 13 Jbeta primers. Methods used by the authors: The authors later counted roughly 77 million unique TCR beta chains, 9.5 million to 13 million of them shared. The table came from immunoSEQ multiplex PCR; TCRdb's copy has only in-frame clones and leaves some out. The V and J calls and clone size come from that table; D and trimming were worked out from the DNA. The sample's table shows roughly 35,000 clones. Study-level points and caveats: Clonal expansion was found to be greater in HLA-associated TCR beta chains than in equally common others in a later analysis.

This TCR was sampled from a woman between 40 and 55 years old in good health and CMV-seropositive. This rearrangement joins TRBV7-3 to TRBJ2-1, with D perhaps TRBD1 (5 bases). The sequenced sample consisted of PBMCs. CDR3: CASSLGALGPDNEQFF. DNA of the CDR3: TGTGCCAGCAGCTTAGGGGCGCTGGGCCCCGACAATGAGCAGTTCTTC.